The 27 T cell receptor beta chains given below trace back to one sample, sequenced in a study of vaccination and CD4 T cells after COVID-19. Treatment given: approximately 10-day PBMC culture with coronavirus spike peptide pools or control peptides (ViraFEST assay). Cultured CD4+ T-cell DNA underwent Oncomine TCR Beta short-read sequencing. TCRdb passed the PCR reads through MiXCR, listing each CDR3 protein once. The sample contains about 12,000 distinct CDR3 sequences, 20% to 25% of which appear only once. These receptors have no known antigen. Specimen: CD4+ T cells from blood, cultured in vitro, collected before SARS-CoV-2 vaccination. The receptors here all came from a human donor who received a COVID-19 vaccine.

This clonotype turned up a few times. This chain links TRBV7-8 with TRBJ1-6, with D possibly matching TRBD1 (6 bases). V was trimmed by 0 bases and J by 10 bases, leaving 10 bases between them. The CDR3 extends over 14 amino acids. Germline loops: CDR1 SGHVS, CDR2 FQNEAQ. In nucleotides, the CDR3 is TGTGCCAGCAGCTTAGCGGGGGGGCGCTCACCCCTCCACTTT. Protein product: CASSLAGGRSPLHF.

This clonotype has more than one count but fewer than ten. The chain joins TRBV7-7 to TRBJ1-1, with D uncertain. Germline V gene sequence: CDR1 SSHAT, CDR2 FNYEAQ (reference sequence). Trimming took off 5 bases at V and 1 base at J, with 8 bases between the two ends. There are 13 residues in the CDR3. This CDR3 is CASSKDSNTEAFF. CDR3 nucleotides: TGTGCCAGCAGCAAGGATTCGAACACTGAAGCTTTCTTT.

This clonotype occurred a few times. The chain recombines TRBV7-2 with TRBJ2-7; D is possibly TRBD2 (8 bases). Trimming took off 1 base at V and 2 bases at J, with 15 bases between the two ends. The CDR3 has 16 amino acids. Germline loops: CDR1 SGHTA, CDR2 FQGNSA. In DNA, the CDR3 is TGTGCCAGCAGCTTAGTAGCGGGACAGAAGGCCTACGAGCAGTACTTC. As protein: CASSLVAGQKAYEQYF. Complete variable domain (other parts from reference TRBV7-2 and TRBJ2-7): GAGVSQSPSNKVTEKGKDVELRCDPISGHTALYWYRQSLGQGLEFLIYFQGNSAPDKSGLPSDRFSAERTGGSVSTLTIQRTQQEDSAVYLCASSLVAGQKAYEQYFGPGTRLTVT.

This chain links TRBV20-1 with TRBJ2-7; D perhaps matches TRBD2 (5 bases). Trimming removed 0 bases from V and 7 bases from J, with 19 bases in between. This CDR3 has 15 residues. Germline V lookup: CDR1 DFQATT, CDR2 SNEGSKA (reference sequence). The CDR3 DNA is TGCAGTGCTAGAGATCGTCGGGGTTGGGTTTCGGAGCAGTACTTC. Amino acids: CSARDRRGWVSEQYF.

The V call is TRBV7-2, the J call TRBJ1-3; no reliable D call. CDR1 and CDR2 (germline): SGHTA, FQGNSA. V was trimmed by 2 bases and J by 0 bases, leaving 8 bases between them. The length of the CDR3 is 15 residues. CDR3 coding DNA: TGTGCCAGCAGCTTATCGCGGAGCTCTGGAAACACCATATATTTT. This gives the protein CASSLSRSSGNTIYF.

The rearrangement joins TRBV19 to TRBJ2-7; 9 positions match TRBD2. Per the germline V gene, CDR1 is LNHDA and CDR2 is SQIVND (reference sequence). The CDR3 sequence is 15 residues long. J gave up 2 bases and V 4 bases, and 6 bases lay outside the gene matches. The CDR3 sequence is CASSNSGGPTYEQYF. DNA of the CDR3: TGTGCCAGTAGTAATAGCGGGGGCCCGACCTACGAGCAGTACTTC. The full variable domain, completed using reference TRBV19 and TRBJ2-7, is DGGITQSPKYLFRKEGQNVTLSCEQNLNHDAMYWYRQDPGQGLRLIYYSQIVNDFQKGDIAEGYSVSREKKESFPLTVTSAQKNPTAFYLCASSNSGGPTYEQYFGPGTRLTVT.

This clonotype was seen only a few times. V and J are TRBV10-1 and TRBJ2-3; no reliable D call. CDR3 size: 14 residues. With 3 bases removed from V and 0 bases from J, the gap between germline ends came to 7 bases. Germline loops: CDR1 WNHNN, CDR2 SYGVQD (reference sequence). Here the CDR3 reads CASSEGRSTDTQYF. CDR3 bases: TGCGCCAGCAGTGAAGGGCGTAGCACAGATACGCAGTATTTT.

This clonotype has only a few counts. The chain employs TRBV6-1 and TRBJ2-7; 9 nucleotides line up with TRBD1. Germline V CDR1 and CDR2: MNHNS, SASEGT. V gave up 4 bases and J gave up 4 bases; unmatched junction bases: 8. The CDR3 totals 15 residues. The CDR3 nucleotides are TGTGCCAGCAGTGTGGAATCCGGGACAGGGTACGAGCAGTACTTC. Translating gives CASSVESGTGYEQYF.

This chain connects TRBV18 to TRBJ1-3; D unresolved. Between the trimmed V and J ends, which lost 3 bases and 0 bases, there was a span of 6 bases. The CDR3 has 14 amino acids. Germline V gene data show CDR1 as KGHSH and CDR2 as LQKENI. The CDR3 sequence is CASSPDPSGNTIYF. DNA for the CDR3: TGTGCCAGCTCACCTGACCCCTCTGGAAACACCATATATTTT.

Concerning this clonotype: Because it lacks the conserved phenylalanine or tryptophan at the end, this CDR3 is likely a read error. The gene calls are TRBV10-3 and TRBJ2-2; 9 bases are shared with TRBD2. From germline, CDR1 is ENHRY and CDR2 SYGVKD. V trimming: 4 bases; J trimming: 7 bases; junction bases outside the gene matches: 13. CDR3 length: 17 amino acids. DNA for the CDR3: TGTGCCATCAGTGGACCCAGCGGGGGGCTCAGCGGCGGGGAGCTGTTTTCT. It translates to CAISGPSGGLSGGELFS.

This clonotype was observed a few times. V gene TRBV2 combines with J gene TRBJ1-5; D is unclear. The CDR3 spans 15 residues. Germline-derived CDR1 and CDR2 are SNHLY and FYNNEI. Trimming removed 6 bases from V and 6 bases from J, with 18 bases in between. CDR3 in amino acids: CASSPFPRSGQPQHF. In DNA, the CDR3 is TGTGCCAGCAGCCCTTTCCCCCGCAGCGGTCAGCCCCAGCATTTT.

This clonotype was detected a few times. The rearrangement joins TRBV21-1 to TRBJ2-2; the D segment call TRBD1 is taken from the table without a DNA check. TRBV21-1 has pseudogene status. The CDR3 is made up of 15 amino acids. CDR3 sequence: CASSKAATVPGELFF. In DNA form, the CDR3 reads TGTGCCAGCAGCAAAGCCGCGACAGTCCCCGGGGAGCTGTTTTTT.

The table lists this clonotype with a few counts. This CDR3 reads CASSLVFNSGGEAFF. CDR3 nucleotide sequence: TGTGCCAGCAGCTTAGTTTTTAACAGCGGAGGGGAAGCTTTCTTT. The chain couples TRBV11-3 to TRBJ1-1; no definite D call. The germline V and J ends were trimmed by 1 base and 8 bases, with 17 bases remaining between them. In germline, CDR1 is SGHNT, CDR2 YENEEA. The length of the CDR3 is 15 residues.

V is TRBV29-1 and J is TRBJ1-4; TRBD1 agrees at 9 bases. This CDR3 has 14 amino acids. V lost 0 bases and J lost 5; bases outside the gene matches: 1. Per germline, CDR1 SQVTM and CDR2 ANQGSEA. CDR3 sequence reads: CSVEETGGNEKLFF. The CDR3 region has the DNA TGCAGCGTTGAAGAGACAGGGGGGAATGAAAAACTGTTTTTT.

In this sample, this clonotype is medium-sized (0.01 to 0.1%). The chain employs TRBV6-1 and TRBJ1-5; D may be TRBD1 (6 bases). Trimming removed 6 bases at V and 5 bases at J, with 11 bases between. This CDR3 has 13 residues. Germline V gene lookup returns CDR1 MNHNS and CDR2 SASEGT. CDR3 bases: TGTGCCAGCAGCAAGACAGGTTATCAGCCCCAGCATTTT. This translates into CASSKTGYQPQHF.

This clonotype has just a few counts. The CDR3 nucleotides are TGTGCCACCAGTGACCGAGGCCGGGACAGGGGGTACAATGAGCAGTTCTTC. Residues: CATSDRGRDRGYNEQFF. The rearrangement uses TRBV24-1 and TRBJ2-1; 11 bases line up with TRBD1. Germline CDR1 and CDR2: KGHDR and SFDVKD. V trimming: 4 bases; J trimming: 4 bases; junction bases outside the gene matches: 8. The CDR3 is 17 amino acids.

This sequence joins TRBV5-5 and TRBJ1-6, with TRBD1 identical over 9 bases. J gave up 0 bases and V 5 bases, and 9 bases lay outside the gene matches. This CDR3 is 18 amino acids long. Germline values: CDR1 SGHKS, CDR2 YYEKEE (reference sequence). CDR3 in DNA: TGTGCCAGCAGTTGGGGCGGACAGGGGAGCTCCTATAATTCACCCCTCCACTTT. Translation: CASSWGGQGSSYNSPLHF. Full variable domain (rest looked up from reference TRBV5-5 and TRBJ1-6): DAGVTQSPTHLIKTRGQQVTLRCSPISGHKSVSWYQQVLGQGPQFIFQYYEKEERGRGNFPDRFSARQFPNYSSELNVNALLLGDSALYLCASSWGGQGSSYNSPLHFGNGTRLTVT.

The chain links TRBV5-1 to TRBJ2-2, with 9 bases that match TRBD1. CDR3 size: 14 residues. Looked up from germline, CDR1 is SGHRS and CDR2 is YFSETQ. Trimming took 7 bases from V and 6 from J; bases not matched to a gene: 7. The CDR3 DNA reads TGCGCCAGCCGATTACAGGGGGCAGCCGGGGAGCTGTTTTTT. Residues: CASRLQGAAGELFF.

The genes are TRBV2 and TRBJ2-7; D gene unclear. This CDR3 spans 12 amino acids. V shed 4 bases and J shed 3 bases, with 7 bases lying between them. The germline gives CDR1 SNHLY, CDR2 FYNNEI. The CDR3 here is CASSVLDYEQYF. The DNA for the CDR3 is TGTGCCAGCAGTGTTCTGGACTACGAGCAGTACTTC.

This chain joins TRBV11-3 and TRBJ1-6, with D possibly TRBD1 on 5 matching bases. CDR1 is SGHNT, CDR2 YENEEA, per germline. V was pared by 0 bases and J by 5 bases, with 11 bases between. The CDR3 runs 16 residues. For the CDR3, the DNA is TGTGCCAGCAGCTTAGATTTGAGGGGTCATAATTCACCCCTCCACTTT. Protein product: CASSLDLRGHNSPLHF.

This clonotype turned up a few times. The chain carries TRBV20-1 and TRBJ2-5; D is uncertain. The CDR3 consists of 12 residues. Germline V lookup: CDR1 DFQATT, CDR2 SNEGSKA (reference sequence). The V and J ends lost 8 bases and 1 base respectively, with 11 bases between them. CDR3 in DNA: TGCAGTTCTGGACGGTCCCAAGAGACCCAGTACTTC. This translates into CSSGRSQETQYF.

This sequence joins TRBV19 and TRBJ2-2; a possible D gene is TRBD1 (5 bases). In germline, CDR1 is LNHDA, CDR2 SQIVND (reference sequence). V was pared by 6 bases and J by 1 base, with 9 bases between. The CDR3 sequence is 14 residues long. The CDR3 DNA reads as TGTGCCAGTAGGGTGCAGGGGAACACCGGGGAGCTGTTTTTT. Translation gives CASRVQGNTGELFF.

The rearrangement joins TRBV7-3 to TRBJ2-1, with D perhaps being TRBD1 or TRBD2 (5 bases each). CDR1 is SGHTA and CDR2 is FQGTGA in the germline V gene. Deletions cut 3 bases from V and 6 bases from J, with 15 bases between. This CDR3 spans 15 amino acids. CDR3 in amino acids: CASSLSRGPFNEQFF. CDR3 in DNA: TGTGCCAGCAGCTTGTCCCGGGGACCATTCAATGAGCAGTTCTTC. Using reference TRBV7-3 and TRBJ2-1 for the parts outside the CDR3, the full variable domain is GAGVSQTPSNKVTEKGKYVELRCDPISGHTALYWYRQSLGQGPEFLIYFQGTGAADDSGLPNDRFFAVRPEGSVSTLKIQRTERGDSAVYLCASSLSRGPFNEQFFGPGTRLTVL.

This clonotype was counted between two and nine times. This chain links TRBV2 with TRBJ2-7; D gene uncertain. The CDR3 totals 10 residues. Trimming took off 4 bases at V and 2 bases at J, with 0 bases between the two ends. CDR1 and CDR2 (germline): SNHLY, FYNNEI. The CDR3 region is CASSAYEQYF. CDR3 nucleotide sequence: TGTGCCAGCAGTGCCTACGAGCAGTACTTC.

The chain employs TRBV5-4 and TRBJ1-4; D gene uncertain. V dropped 4 bases and J dropped 6 bases, with 13 bases sitting between them. The CDR3 contains 14 residues. Per germline, CDR1 SGHNT and CDR2 YYREEE (reference sequence). CDR3 region: CASSPGGLHEKLFF. The CDR3 nucleotides are TGTGCCAGCAGCCCGGGAGGGTTACATGAAAAACTGTTTTTT. Full variable domain (remainder filled in from reference TRBV5-4 and TRBJ1-4): ETGVTQSPTHLIKTRGQQVTLRCSSQSGHNTVSWYQQALGQGPQFIFQYYREEENGRGNFPPRFSGLQFPNYSSELNVNALELDDSALYLCASSPGGLHEKLFFGSGTQLSVL.

This clonotype was seen just once. The chain joins TRBV5-6 to TRBJ2-3; possible D gene TRBD1, 6 bases. This CDR3 comprises 17 residues. V shed 4 bases and J shed 0 bases, with 18 bases lying between them. In germline, CDR1 is SGHDT, CDR2 YYEEEE. CDR3 DNA: TGTGCCAGCAGCATTACCGGGACAAGAACTAGCACAGATACGCAGTATTTT. The encoded protein is CASSITGTRTSTDTQYF.

This clonotype was counted only a few times. This chain connects TRBV19 to TRBJ1-6; D gene ambiguous. Trimming cost V 3 bases and J 4 bases, with 7 bases left between them. CDR3 length: 14 residues. Germline CDR1 LNHDA, CDR2 SQIVND (reference sequence). The CDR3 DNA sequence: TGTGCCAGTAGTATCGGAGGGTATAATTCACCCCTCCACTTT. This gives the protein CASSIGGYNSPLHF.